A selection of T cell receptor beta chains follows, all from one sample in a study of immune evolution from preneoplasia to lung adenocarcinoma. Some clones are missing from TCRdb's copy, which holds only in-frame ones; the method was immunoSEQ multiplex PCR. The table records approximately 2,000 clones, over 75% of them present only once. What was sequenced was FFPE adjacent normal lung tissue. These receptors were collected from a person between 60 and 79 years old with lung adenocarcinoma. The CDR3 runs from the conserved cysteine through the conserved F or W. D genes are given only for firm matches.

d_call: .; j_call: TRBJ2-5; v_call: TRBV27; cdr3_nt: TGTGCCAGCAGTAGTGGGGTTGGGGGGACCCAGTACTTC; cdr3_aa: CASSSGVGGTQYF
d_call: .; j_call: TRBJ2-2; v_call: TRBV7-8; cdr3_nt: TGTGCCAGCAGCTTAGCGGCAGGGGTTGCCGGGGAGCTGTTTTTT; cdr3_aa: CASSLAAGVAGELFF
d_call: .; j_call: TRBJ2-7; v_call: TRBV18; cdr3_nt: TGTGCCAGCTCACCGGACTCCTACGAGCAGTACTTC; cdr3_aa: CASSPDSYEQYF
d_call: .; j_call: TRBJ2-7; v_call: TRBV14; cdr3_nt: TGTGCCAGCAGCCCCCGGACGGCTGACTCCTACGAGCAGTACTTC; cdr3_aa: CASSPRTADSYEQYF
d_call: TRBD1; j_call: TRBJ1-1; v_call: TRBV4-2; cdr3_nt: TGTGCCAGCAGCTCCGGGACAGGGTACACTGAAGCTTTCTTT; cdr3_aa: CASSSGTGYTEAFF
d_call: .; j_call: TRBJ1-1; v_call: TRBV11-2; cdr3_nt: TGTGCCAGCAGCCCCGGAGGAGGGGTGAACACTGAAGCTTTCTTT; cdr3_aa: CASSPGGGVNTEAFF
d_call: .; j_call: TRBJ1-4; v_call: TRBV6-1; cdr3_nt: TGTGCCAGCTGGCAGGGCCAGGGCCCTAATGAAAAACTGTTTTTT; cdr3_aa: CASWQGQGPNEKLFF
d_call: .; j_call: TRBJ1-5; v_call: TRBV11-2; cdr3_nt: TGTGCCAGCAGCCCGACAGGATCGGATCAGCCCCAGCATTTT; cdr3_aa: CASSPTGSDQPQHF
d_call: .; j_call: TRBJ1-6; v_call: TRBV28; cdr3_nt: TGTGCCAGCACGGGGGGGAGATTGGATTCACCCCTCCACTTT; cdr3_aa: CASTGGRLDSPLHF
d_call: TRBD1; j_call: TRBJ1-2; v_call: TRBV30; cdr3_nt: TGTGCCTGGAGCTTCACAGGGGGCAATGGCTACACCTTC; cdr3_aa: CAWSFTGGNGYTF
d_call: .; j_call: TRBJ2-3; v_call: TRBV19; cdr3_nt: TGTGCCAGTAGTACCGGGACACACAGCACAGATACGCAGTATTTT; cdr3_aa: CASSTGTHSTDTQYF
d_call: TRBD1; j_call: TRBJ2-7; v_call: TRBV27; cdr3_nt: TGTGCCAGCAGTTTACGACAGGGGGCCGACGAGCAGTACTTC; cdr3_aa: CASSLRQGADEQYF
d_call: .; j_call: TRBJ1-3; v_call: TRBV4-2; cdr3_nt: TGTGCCAGCAGCCAAGAAGAGGTAGGGAGGAACGCGGCGGGAAACACCATATATTTT; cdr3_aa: CASSQEEVGRNAAGNTIYF
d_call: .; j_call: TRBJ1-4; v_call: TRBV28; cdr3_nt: TGTGCCAGCAGTTTATTCGGGCCCGCTAATGAAAAACTGTTTTTT; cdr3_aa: CASSLFGPANEKLFF
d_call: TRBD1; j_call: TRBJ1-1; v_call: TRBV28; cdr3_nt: TGTGCCAGCAGCCCCCCGCGGGGACAGGGCGGAACTGAAGCTTTCTTT; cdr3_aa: CASSPPRGQGGTEAFF
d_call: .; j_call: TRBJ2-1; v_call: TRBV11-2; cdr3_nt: TGTGCCAGCAGCTCTCAGGGCAATGAGCAGTTCTTC; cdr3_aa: CASSSQGNEQFF
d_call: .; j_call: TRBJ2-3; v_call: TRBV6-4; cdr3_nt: TGTGCCAGCAGTGACAGGGCTAGCACAGATACGCAGTATTTT; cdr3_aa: CASSDRASTDTQYF
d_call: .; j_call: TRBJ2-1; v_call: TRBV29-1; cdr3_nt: TGCAGCGTTGACGGGTACAATGAGCAGTTCTTC; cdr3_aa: CSVDGYNEQFF